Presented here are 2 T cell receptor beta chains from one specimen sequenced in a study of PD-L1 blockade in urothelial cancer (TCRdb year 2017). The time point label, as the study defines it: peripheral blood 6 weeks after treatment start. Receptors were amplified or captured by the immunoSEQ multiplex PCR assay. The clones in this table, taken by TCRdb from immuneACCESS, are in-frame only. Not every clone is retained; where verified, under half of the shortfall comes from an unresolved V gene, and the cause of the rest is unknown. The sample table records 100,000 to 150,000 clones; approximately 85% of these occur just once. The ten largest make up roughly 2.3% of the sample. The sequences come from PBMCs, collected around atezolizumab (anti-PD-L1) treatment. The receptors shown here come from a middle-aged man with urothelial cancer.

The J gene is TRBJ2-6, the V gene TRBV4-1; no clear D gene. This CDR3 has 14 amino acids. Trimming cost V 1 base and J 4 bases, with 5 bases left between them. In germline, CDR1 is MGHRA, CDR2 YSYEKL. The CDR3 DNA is TGCGCCAGCAGCCAAGGTCCAGGGGCCAACGTCCTGACTTTC. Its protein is CASSQGPGANVLTF.

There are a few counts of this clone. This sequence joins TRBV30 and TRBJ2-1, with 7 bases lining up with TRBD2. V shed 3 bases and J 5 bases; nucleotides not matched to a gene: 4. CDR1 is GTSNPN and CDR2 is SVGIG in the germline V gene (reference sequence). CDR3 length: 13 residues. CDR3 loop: CAWSASGDNEQFF. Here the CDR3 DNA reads TGTGCCTGGAGCGCTAGCGGAGACAATGAGCAGTTCTTC. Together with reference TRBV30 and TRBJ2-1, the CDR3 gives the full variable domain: SQTIHQWPATLVQPVGSPLSLECTVEGTSNPNLYWYRQAAGRGLQLLFYSVGIGQISSEVPQNLSASRPQDRQFILSSKKLLLSDSGFYLCAWSASGDNEQFFGPGTRLTVL.